This note documents a single TCR beta chain sequence. This CDR3 contains 13 residues. Germline values: CDR1 ENHRY, CDR2 SYGVKD. Trimming took off 0 bases at V and 3 bases at J, with 6 bases between the two ends. The source of the sample is a study of cytomegalovirus exposure and HLA in healthy donors. The PCR made use of 60 Vbeta and 13 Jbeta primers. Authors' data handling: Around 10 million shared chains were among approximately 87 million unique TCR beta chains counted in a later analysis. The data were produced by immunoSEQ multiplex PCR, yet TCRdb's version contains in-frame clones alone and is incomplete. Clone size and V and J calls were adopted from that table, with D and trimming inferred from the DNA. Here the sample spans roughly 100,000 clones, around 80% being singletons.

V and J are TRBV10-3 and TRBJ2-7, with D maybe TRBD1 (5 bases). The sequence was collected from a man aged 55 to 70 in good health and CMV-seronegative. Sample: PBMCs. The CDR3 is CAISESTDYEQYF. CDR3 nucleotide sequence: TGTGCCATCAGTGAGTCGACAGACTACGAGCAGTACTTC.